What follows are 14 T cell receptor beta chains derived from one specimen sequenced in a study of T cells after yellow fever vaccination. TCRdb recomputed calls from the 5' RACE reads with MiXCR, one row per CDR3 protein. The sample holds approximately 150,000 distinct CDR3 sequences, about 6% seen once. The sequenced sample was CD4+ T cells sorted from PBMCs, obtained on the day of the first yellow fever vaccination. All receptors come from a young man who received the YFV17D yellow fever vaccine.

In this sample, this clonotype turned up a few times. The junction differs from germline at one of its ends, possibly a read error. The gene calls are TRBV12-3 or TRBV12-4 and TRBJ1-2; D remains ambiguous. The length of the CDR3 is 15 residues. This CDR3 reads CASSIADGANYGYTF. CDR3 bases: TGTGCCAGCAGTATAGCAGACGGAGCTAACTATGGCTACACCTTC.

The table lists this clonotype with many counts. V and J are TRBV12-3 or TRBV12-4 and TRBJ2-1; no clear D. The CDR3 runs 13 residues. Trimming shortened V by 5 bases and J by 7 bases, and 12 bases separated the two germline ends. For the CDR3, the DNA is TGTGCCAGCAGTCTACGACTGGGGAATGAGCAGTTCTTC. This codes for CASSLRLGNEQFF.

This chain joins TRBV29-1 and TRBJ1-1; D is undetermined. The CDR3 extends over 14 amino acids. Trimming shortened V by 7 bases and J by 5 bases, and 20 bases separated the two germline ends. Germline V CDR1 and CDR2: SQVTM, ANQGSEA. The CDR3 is CSANNPGMRTEAFF. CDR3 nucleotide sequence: TGCAGCGCCAACAATCCGGGGATGAGAACTGAAGCTTTCTTT.

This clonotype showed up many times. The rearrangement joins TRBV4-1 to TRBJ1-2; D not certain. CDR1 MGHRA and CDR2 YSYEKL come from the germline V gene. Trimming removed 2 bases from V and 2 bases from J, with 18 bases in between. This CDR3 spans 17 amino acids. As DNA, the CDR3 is TGCGCCAGCAGCCAATTTCGTAGGGATACCCGCAACTATGGCTACACCTTC. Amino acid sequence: CASSQFRRDTRNYGYTF.

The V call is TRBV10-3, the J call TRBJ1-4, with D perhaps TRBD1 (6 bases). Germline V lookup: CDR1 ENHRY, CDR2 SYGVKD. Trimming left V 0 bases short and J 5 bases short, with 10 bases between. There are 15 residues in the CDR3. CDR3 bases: TGTGCCATCAGTGAGTCGAACAGGGAGAATGAAAAACTGTTTTTT. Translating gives CAISESNRENEKLFF.

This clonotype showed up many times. Here the CDR3 DNA reads TGTGCCAGCAGCATTCTAGCGGGGGGCACAGATACGCAGTATTTT. It yields the protein CASSILAGGTDTQYF. This chain uses TRBV9 with TRBJ2-3; 10 bases match TRBD2. Germline V gene sequence: CDR1 SGDLS, CDR2 YYNGEE. The junction had 3 bases not matched to a gene; V was cut back by 4 bases and J by 1 base. The CDR3 is 15 residues long.

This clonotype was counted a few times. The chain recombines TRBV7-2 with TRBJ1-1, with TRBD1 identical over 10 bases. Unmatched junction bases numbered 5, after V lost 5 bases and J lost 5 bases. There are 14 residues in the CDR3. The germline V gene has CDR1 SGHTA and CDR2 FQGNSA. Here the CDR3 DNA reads TGTGCCAGCAGCCGGGACAGGGGAGGTACTGAAGCTTTCTTT. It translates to CASSRDRGGTEAFF.

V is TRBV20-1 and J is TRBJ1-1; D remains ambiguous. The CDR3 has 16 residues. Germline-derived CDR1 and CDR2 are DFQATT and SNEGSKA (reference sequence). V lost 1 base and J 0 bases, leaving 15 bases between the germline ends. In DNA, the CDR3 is TGCAGTGCTAGAGGAGGTGTTGGATATATGAACACTGAAGCTTTCTTT. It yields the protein CSARGGVGYMNTEAFF.

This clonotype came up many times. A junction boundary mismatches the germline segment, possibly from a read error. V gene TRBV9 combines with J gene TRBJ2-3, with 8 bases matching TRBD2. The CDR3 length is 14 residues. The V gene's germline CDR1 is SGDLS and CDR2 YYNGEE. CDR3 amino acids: CASTVAGSTDTQYF. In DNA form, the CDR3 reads TGTGCCAGCACCGTAGCGGGGTCCACAGATACGCAGTATTTT.

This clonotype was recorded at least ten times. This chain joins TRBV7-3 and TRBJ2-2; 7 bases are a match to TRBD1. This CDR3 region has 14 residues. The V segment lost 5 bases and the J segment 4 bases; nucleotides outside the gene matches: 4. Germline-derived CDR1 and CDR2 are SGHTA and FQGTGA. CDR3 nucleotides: TGTGCCAGCAGCCAATACAGGGGCACCGGGGAGCTGTTTTTT. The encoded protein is CASSQYRGTGELFF.

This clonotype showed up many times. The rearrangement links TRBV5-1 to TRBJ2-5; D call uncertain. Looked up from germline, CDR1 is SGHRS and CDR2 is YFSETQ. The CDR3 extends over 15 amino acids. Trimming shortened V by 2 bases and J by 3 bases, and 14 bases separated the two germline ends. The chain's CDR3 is CASSFVPGPEETQYF. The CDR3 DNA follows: TGCGCCAGCAGCTTTGTACCAGGTCCCGAAGAGACCCAGTACTTC.

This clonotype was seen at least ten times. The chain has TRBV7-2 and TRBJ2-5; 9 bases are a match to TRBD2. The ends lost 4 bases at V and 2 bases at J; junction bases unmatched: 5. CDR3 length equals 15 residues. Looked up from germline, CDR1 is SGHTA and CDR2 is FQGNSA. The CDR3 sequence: CASSWGTSLQETQYF. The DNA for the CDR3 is TGTGCCAGCAGCTGGGGGACTAGCCTACAAGAGACCCAGTACTTC.

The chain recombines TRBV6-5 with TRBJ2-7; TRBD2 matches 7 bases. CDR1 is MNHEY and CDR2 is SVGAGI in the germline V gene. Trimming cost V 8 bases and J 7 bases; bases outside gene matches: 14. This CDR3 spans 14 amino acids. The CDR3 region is CASRARAGKREQYF. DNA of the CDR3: TGTGCCAGCCGGGCGAGAGCGGGAAAGAGGGAGCAGTACTTC.

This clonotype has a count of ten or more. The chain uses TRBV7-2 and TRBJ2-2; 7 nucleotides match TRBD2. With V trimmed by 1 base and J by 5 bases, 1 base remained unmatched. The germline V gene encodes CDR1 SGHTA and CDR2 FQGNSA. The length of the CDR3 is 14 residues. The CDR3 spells CASSLDGRTGELFF. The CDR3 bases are TGTGCCAGCAGCTTAGACGGGAGGACCGGGGAGCTGTTTTTT.